The clone carrying this TCR beta chain was recorded many times. This sample was included in a study of T cells in Graves' hyperthyroidism and ophthalmopathy. This CDR3 is built from 15 residues. The V and J ends lost 5 bases and 1 base, in that order; junction bases with no gene match: 6. Germline V gene sequence: CDR1 MNHEY, CDR2 SMNVEV (reference sequence). Authors of the study amplified TCR beta CDR3 regions from RNA transcripts. HTBI primers were the set used in a first-round RT-PCR of the TCR CDR3. MiXCR was run by TCRdb on the multiplex PCR reads, yielding one entry per CDR3 protein. Among 300,000 to 400,000 distinct CDR3 sequences listed, around 13% were seen once.

V usage is TRBV27 and J usage is TRBJ2-3, with TRBD2 matching over 7 bases. The sample taken for sequencing was blood. The clonotype originates from a woman aged 25 to 45 with Graves' hyperthyroidism. CDR3 coding DNA: TGTGCCAGCAGTCTGAAGCGGGACTGCACAGATACGCAGTATTTT. Translating it yields CASSLKRDCTDTQYF.